This T cell receptor (beta chain) was captured in a study of identical twins (dated by TCRdb to the mid-2010s). Regarding the research as a whole: To test whether fetal clonotypes persist, this study deep-sequenced TCR alpha and beta repertoires from monozygotic twins, from unrelated adults of various ages, and from cord blood. Replicate twin experiments were performed at different times using different library preparation protocols to rule out contamination.

Every donor in the study was a healthy Caucasian. The twin cohort comprised three pairs of female monozygotic twins, all aged roughly 18 to 30 years. The RNA used for TCR libraries was isolated from peripheral blood mononuclear cells. Broad study findings and their caveats: Excess twin sharing in beta out-of-frame sequences was weaker because fewer shared sequences lowered the signal-to-noise ratio. In monozygotic twins, recombination models systematically underestimated out-of-frame TCR alpha sharing, but the models matched the sharing seen between unrelated individuals. Out-of-frame TCR alpha sequences shared between twins showed an excess of low generation-probability sequences compared with coincidental sharing between unrelated individuals. Because the same donors could not be followed over many years, the conclusions depended on cross-sectional statistical analysis. Abundant cord blood beta clonotypes had fewer insertions, young adult naive repertoires showed a similar but weaker trend, and memory repertoires showed no such trend. Invariant T cells such as MAIT and iNKT could partly confound zero-insertion analyses, although diverse VJ usage argued against such confounding for most clonotypes.

CDR1 is given as SEHNR and CDR2 as FQNEAQ, both from the germline V gene (reference sequence). The CDR3 goes from the cysteine to the phenylalanine over 11 residues. CDR3 DNA is the only sequence kept; it has 33 bases, read in frame from the first base. Cut back by 5 bases and 5 bases, the V and J ends lie 3 bases apart. Receptor libraries were prepared by 5' RACE. The sequencer listed for this sample is Illumina HiSeq 2000. A universal primer binding site was introduced by template switching, and a unique molecular identifier was present in the final cDNA, enabling accurate counting of TCR cDNA molecules. Specific primers in the conserved constant-segment region were used to synthesize first-strand cDNA for TCR alpha and beta chains. To control for contamination, every cDNA library was double barcoded, receiving both a SMART-Mk sample barcode and Illumina barcodes. TruSeq adapter sequences along with Illumina sample barcodes were introduced in two successive PCR steps. The TCR alpha and beta cDNA libraries were sequenced on the Illumina HiSeq platform using custom primers. As for the authors' bioinformatics: MiGEC processed the raw reads to extract unique molecular identifiers, while MiXCR was used to determine the CDR3 positions. For each individual, recombination models were inferred using an EM algorithm with the repgenHMM and IGoR tools. Shared clonotypes were analyzed with the tcR package in R, and sharing was normalized by the product of cloneset sizes. Out-of-frame nonproductive sequences were analyzed to study raw recombination free of thymic and clonal selection effects. The public reads were run again by TCRdb, first through fastp at Q25 and then through MiXCR, and only productive beta chains were kept. Entries that share a CDR3 protein sequence are merged under the most common genes and DNA. Here the V and J calls rest on TCRdb's processing, not on the authors' analysis. This sample gives nearly 650,000 distinct CDR3 sequences in total; about 7.1% of them show up just once. 1.5% to 2% of the sample lies in the top ten.

This clonotype was recorded at least ten times. Its binding antigen is unknown. Per-base quality was not reported, and no clone a single base away is much larger than it. This sample also appeared in a second study, on yellow fever vaccine responses in identical twins. The second study also describes: The authors reported that the T cell response to vaccination in identical twins appeared partly convergent and partly personalized. In the study, vaccine-responding T cell clones were precisely tracked in identical twins.

The V and J genes are TRBV7-9 and TRBJ2-2; no D gene is confidently identified. The source material was PBMCs. This clonotype originated in a woman under 30 in good health. This receptor has the CDR3 CASSATGELFF. The DNA sequence is given as TGTGCCAGCAGCGCAACCGGGGAGCTGTTTTTT.